This note documents a single T cell receptor beta chain sequence. CDR3 length: 14 amino acids. V was trimmed by 2 bases and J by 7 bases, leaving 12 bases between them. CDR1 is MGHDK and CDR2 is SYGVNS in the germline V gene. Method: immunoSEQ multiplex PCR; TCRdb's copy keeps in-frame clones and lacks some. Among 35,000 to 55,000 clones listed, about 93% were seen once. The entry originates in a study of T cell changes during pregnancy in multiple sclerosis. The specimen was CD8+ T cells from peripheral blood mononuclear cells, collected after pregnancy. V and J are TRBV25-1 and TRBJ2-1; D possibly corresponds to TRBD2 (6 bases). This sequence was found in a female donor with multiple sclerosis, enrolled in a pregnancy study. CDR3 in amino acids: CASSEGGAVNEQFF. In DNA form, the CDR3 reads TGTGCCAGCAGTGAAGGAGGGGCAGTAAATGAGCAGTTCTTC. The full variable domain, completed using reference TRBV25-1 and TRBJ2-1, is EADIYQTPRYLVIGTGKKITLECSQTMGHDKMYWYQQDPGMELHLIHYSYGVNSTEKGDLSSESTVSRIRTEHFPLTLESARPSHTSQYLCASSEGGAVNEQFFGPGTRLTVL.